These 3 T cell receptor beta chains came from one sample sequenced in a study of spatial heterogeneity in lung cancer. From the 5' RACE reads, TCRdb called clonotypes with MiXCR, one entry per CDR3 protein. The sample consists of 35,000 to 45,000 distinct CDR3 sequences, under 9% of them appearing once. Sample time point: blood at routine non-recurrence follow-up after resection. This sample comprised PBMCs, obtained at follow-up. These receptor sequences come from a male donor with early-stage non-small cell lung cancer.

Ten or more counts support this clonotype. The chain recombines TRBV30 with TRBJ1-1; TRBD1 matches at 9 bases. The CDR3 totals 13 residues. Germline V gene data show CDR1 as GTSNPN and CDR2 as SVGIG (reference sequence). The junction had 10 bases not matched to a gene; V was cut back by 3 bases and J by 11 bases. CDR3 sequence (DNA): TGTGCCTGGAGCCTGGGGACAGGGCTGAGGGCTTTCTTT. Encoded protein: CAWSLGTGLRAFF.

J is TRBJ2-2 and V is TRBV7-9, with 9 bases aligning to TRBD1. The trim removed 8 bases at V and 5 bases at J, leaving 12 bases unmatched. The CDR3 runs 16 residues. In germline, CDR1 is SEHNR, CDR2 FQNEAQ (reference sequence). The CDR3 reads CASGQTGTGRTGELFF. The CDR3 coding sequence is TGTGCCAGCGGCCAAACCGGGACAGGGAGGACCGGGGAGCTGTTTTTT.

This clonotype was found many times. The rearrangement joins TRBV19 to TRBJ1-5, with TRBD1 identical over 7 bases. Losses at the gene ends were 9 bases for V and 12 bases for J; bases not matched to a gene: 2. The germline V gene has CDR1 LNHDA and CDR2 SQIVND (reference sequence). The CDR3 totals 9 residues. CDR3 nucleotides: TGTGCCAGCGGGACAGTCCAGCATTTT. The encoded protein is CASGTVQHF.